This entry lists 2 T cell receptor beta chains sequenced from one sample in a study of blood T cell repertoires in COVID-19. Generated by immunoSEQ multiplex PCR, the TCRdb table keeps only in-frame clones and is missing some. Counted here are about 300,000 clones, 80% to 95% occurring once; the ten biggest clones make up about 1.1%. The specimen sequenced was PBMCs or T cells enriched from blood (not recorded which). These receptors were taken from a young woman who had recovered from COVID-19.

The gene calls are TRBV6-1 and TRBJ1-6, with D possibly being TRBD1 (5 bases). The germline gives CDR1 MNHNS, CDR2 SASEGT. Trimming pared 2 bases from V and 9 bases from J, leaving 17 bases between. This CDR3 comprises 16 residues. CDR3 DNA sequence: TGTGCCAGCAGTGAATTGTTTTCCCGGGGGGTTTCACCCCTCCACTTT. Translating it yields CASSELFSRGVSPLHF.

The chain has TRBV28 and TRBJ1-3; TRBD1 aligns across 8 bases. The CDR3 has 16 residues. Germline CDR1 and CDR2: MDHEN and SYDVKM. Trimming cost V 1 base and J 0 bases; bases outside gene matches: 2. The CDR3, as DNA: TGTGCCAGCAGTTTATTCGGGACAGGCTCTGGAAACACCATATATTTT. Amino acids: CASSLFGTGSGNTIYF.